The clone carrying this T cell receptor beta chain showed up just once. The record originates from a study of control samples from healthy donors and cancer patients. Method: immunoSEQ multiplex PCR; TCRdb's copy keeps in-frame clones and lacks some. In the table there are about 120,000 clones, about 86% of which are singletons. This CDR3 region has 14 residues. CDR1 and CDR2 from the germline V gene are LNHDA and SQIVND (reference sequence). Trimming removed 9 bases from V and 0 bases from J, with 12 bases in between. The sequence derives from a man younger than 45 in good health. Sequenced material: blood. The V call is TRBV19, the J call TRBJ1-5, with D tentatively TRBD1 (5 bases). The CDR3 loop is CASTGAYSNQPQHF. The CDR3 DNA reads TGTGCCAGCACAGGTGCTTATAGCAATCAGCCCCAGCATTTT.